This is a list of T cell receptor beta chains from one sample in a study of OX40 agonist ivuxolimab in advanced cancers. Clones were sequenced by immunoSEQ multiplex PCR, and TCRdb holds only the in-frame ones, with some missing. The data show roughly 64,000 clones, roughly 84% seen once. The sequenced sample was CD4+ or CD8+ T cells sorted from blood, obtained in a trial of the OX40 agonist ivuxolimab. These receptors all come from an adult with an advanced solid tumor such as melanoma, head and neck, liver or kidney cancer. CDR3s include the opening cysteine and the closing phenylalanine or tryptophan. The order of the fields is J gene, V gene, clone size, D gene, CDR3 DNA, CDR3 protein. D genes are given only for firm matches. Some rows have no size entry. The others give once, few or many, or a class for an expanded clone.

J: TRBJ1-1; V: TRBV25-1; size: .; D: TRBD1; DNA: TGTGCCAGCAGTGAAGTTGAGGGGGCCGAAGCTTTCTTT; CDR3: CASSEVEGAEAFF
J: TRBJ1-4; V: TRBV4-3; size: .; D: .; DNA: TGCGCCAGCAGTAAAGAGGGGTCAACTAATGAAAAACTGTTTTTT; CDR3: CASSKEGSTNEKLFF
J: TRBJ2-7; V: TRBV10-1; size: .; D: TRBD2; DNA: TGCGCCAGCAGTCCGGGACTAGGGGTCGACGAGCAGTACTTC; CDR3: CASSPGLGVDEQYF
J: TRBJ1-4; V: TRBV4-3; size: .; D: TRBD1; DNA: TGCGCCAGCAGCCAAAACCCAGGGGGAGGGAAACTGTTTTTT; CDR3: CASSQNPGGGKLFF
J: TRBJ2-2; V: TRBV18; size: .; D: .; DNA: TGTGCCAGCTCCCCTACGGCAGGGAAAACCGGGGAGCTGTTTTTT; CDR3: CASSPTAGKTGELFF
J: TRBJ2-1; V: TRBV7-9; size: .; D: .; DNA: TGTGCCAGCAGCCCTGAAGTTGGGGCGCAGTTCTTC; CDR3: CASSPEVGAQFF
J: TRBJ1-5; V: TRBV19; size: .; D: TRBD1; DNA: TGTGCCAGTACACAGGGGGGGGATCAGCCCCAGCATTTT; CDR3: CASTQGGDQPQHF
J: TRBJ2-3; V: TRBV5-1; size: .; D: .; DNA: TGCGCCAGCAGCTTGTCGGATACGCAGTATTTT; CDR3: CASSLSDTQYF
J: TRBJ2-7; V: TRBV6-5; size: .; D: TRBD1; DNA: TGTGCCAGCAGTTACGGGGGACAGGGGTCCTACGAGCAGTACTTC; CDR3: CASSYGGQGSYEQYF
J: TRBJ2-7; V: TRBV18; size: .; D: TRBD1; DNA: TGTGCCAGCTCACCAAGCGCGGCAGGGGGCGGCGAGCAGTACTTC; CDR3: CASSPSAAGGGEQYF
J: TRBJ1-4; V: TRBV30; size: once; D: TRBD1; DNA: TGTGCCTGGAATCTATATGGGACAGCGGAAAAACTGTTTTTT; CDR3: CAWNLYGTAEKLFF
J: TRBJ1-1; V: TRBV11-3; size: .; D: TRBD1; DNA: TGTGCCAGCAGCTTAGGACAGGGTCTGGACACTGAAGCTTTCTTT; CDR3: CASSLGQGLDTEAFF
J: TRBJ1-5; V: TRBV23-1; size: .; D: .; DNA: TGCGCCAGCCCGGGGTTCAATCAGCCCCAGCATTTT; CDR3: CASPGFNQPQHF
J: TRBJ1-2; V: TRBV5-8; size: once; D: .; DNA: TGTGCCAGCAGCCGCAGCGGGGGCTACACCTTC; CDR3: CASSRSGGYTF
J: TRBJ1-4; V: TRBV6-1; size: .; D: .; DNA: TGTGCCAGCAGTGAAGATTTGGGGGTTATTGAAAAACTGTTTTTT; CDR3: CASSEDLGVIEKLFF
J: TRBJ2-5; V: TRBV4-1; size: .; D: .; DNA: TGCGCCAGCAGCCGAGCCCCAGGAGAGACCCAGTACTTC; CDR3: CASSRAPGETQYF
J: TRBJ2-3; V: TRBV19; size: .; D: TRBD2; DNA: TGTGCCAGTAGTATATTGGGGCTAGCGGCAGGCACAGATACGCAGTATTTT; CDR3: CASSILGLAAGTDTQYF
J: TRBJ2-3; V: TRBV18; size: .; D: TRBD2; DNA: TGTGCCAGCTCACCGGCTAGCGGGGGGGTAGATACGCAGTATTTT; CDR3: CASSPASGGVDTQYF
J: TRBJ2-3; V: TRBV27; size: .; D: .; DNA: TGTGCCAGCAGTTATAGTTCCACAGATACGCAGTATTTT; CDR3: CASSYSSTDTQYF
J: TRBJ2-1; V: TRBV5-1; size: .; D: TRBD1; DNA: TGCGCCAGCAGCAGGGACAGGACATACAATGAGCAGTTCTTC; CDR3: CASSRDRTYNEQFF